This T cell receptor (beta chain) derives from a study of cytomegalovirus exposure and HLA in healthy donors. Study-wide points: Associated with cytomegalovirus, according to the listing, were 150 to 200 TCR beta chains.

About this clone itself: As yet, its antigen is unknown.

The primer mix had 60 Vbeta and 13 Jbeta primers. Original processing notes: The authors later counted approximately 80 million unique TCR beta chains, some 11 million of them shared. Method: immunoSEQ multiplex PCR; TCRdb's copy keeps in-frame clones and lacks some. D and trimming come from the DNA, and the V and J calls and clone size come from that table. This specimen shows 20,000 to 25,000 clones; the ten leading clones hold 15% to 20%. CDR1 is LGHNA, CDR2 YNFKEQ, per germline. The V end lost 4 bases, the J end lost 6 bases, and 13 bases lay between the germline ends. The CDR3 runs to 13 residues. The donors, nominally healthy at sampling, likely had unrecorded immune exposures.

The source of this sequence is a male donor in good health and CMV-seropositive. The V call is TRBV4-2, the J call TRBJ2-7, with a tentative D call TRBD2 (7 bases). Material for sequencing was PBMCs. CDR3 in DNA: TGTGCCAGCAGCCCTTGGGGGGGGCTCGAGCAGTACTTC. It encodes CASSPWGGLEQYF.